A single T cell receptor (beta chain) is shown here with its context. Antigen specificity is unknown. The sample comes from a study of cytomegalovirus exposure and HLA in healthy donors. Looking at the study overall: When 300 to 500 donors were genotyped, about 86% of them were found to fall in the Caucasian-associated ancestry cluster.

Whole-study results and caveats: Beyond CMV serostatus, there was no information to go on about immune exposure. Earlier findings revealed that most TCR beta V segments proved productive either about 87% or about 30% of the time. In a later analysis, TCR association rates varied by HLA locus: DRB1 most, HLA-C fewest.

The study ran its PCR with 60 Vbeta and 13 Jbeta primers. Sequenced by immunoSEQ multiplex PCR; TCRdb stores in-frame clones only, minus some. The profile shows 74,000 or so clones, around 80% of them singletons. The clonotype was recovered from a man aged 50 or older in good health and CMV-seropositive. The sequencing sample was made of PBMCs.

CDR3 region: CASSLQGGGSYEQYF. CDR3 bases: TGTGCCAGCAGCTTACAGGGTGGTGGGTCCTACGAGCAGTACTTC. The chain joins TRBV7-3 to TRBJ2-7, with a weak D call TRBD1 (5 bases). This CDR3 spans 15 amino acids. Germline V gives CDR1 SGHTA, CDR2 FQGTGA. V gave up 2 bases and J gave up 1 base, with 12 bases separating them. Supplemented by reference TRBV7-3 and TRBJ2-7, the full variable domain reads GAGVSQTPSNKVTEKGKYVELRCDPISGHTALYWYRQSLGQGPEFLIYFQGTGAADDSGLPNDRFFAVRPEGSVSTLKIQRTERGDSAVYLCASSLQGGGSYEQYFGPGTRLTVT.